This T cell receptor beta chain was obtained from a study of identical twins. This clonotype appeared a few times. MiXCR, run by TCRdb on the 5' RACE reads, gives a single entry per CDR3 protein. The table records over 250,000 distinct CDR3 sequences, roughly 8.6% of them present only once. The germline CDR1 and CDR2 sequences are SGHVS and FNYEAQ. Trimming cost V 2 bases and J 4 bases, with 9 bases left between them. CDR3 length: 14 residues. Separately, the same data were catalogued under a study of yellow fever vaccine responses in identical twins.

Sequencing input: CD8+ T cells sorted from blood. This receptor was taken from a woman aged 18-35 years in good health. The chain employs TRBV7-6 and TRBJ1-5; D gene uncertain. The DNA for the CDR3 is TGTGCCAGCAGCTTACTCCCGATGAATCAGCCCCAGCATTTT. It specifies CASSLLPMNQPQHF. The variable domain in full, completed from reference TRBV7-6 and TRBJ1-5, reads GAGVSQSPRYKVTKRGQDVALRCDPISGHVSLYWYRQALGQGPEFLTYFNYEAQQDKSGLPNDRFSAERPEGSISTLTIQRTEQRDSAMYRCASSLLPMNQPQHFGDGTRLSIL.